The 25 T cell receptor beta chains presented below share a single source sample, sequenced in a study of blood T cell repertoires in COVID-19. The table came from immunoSEQ multiplex PCR; TCRdb's copy has only in-frame clones and leaves some out. The table has 150,000 to 200,000 clones, 88% seen once; the top ten hold about 4.5%. The sample comprised peripheral blood. The receptors were sampled from a human donor in a cohort sampled during active COVID-19.

The chain uses TRBV5-1 and TRBJ2-1; tentative D call: TRBD1 (5 bases). Germline V gives CDR1 SGHRS, CDR2 YFSETQ. V lost 0 bases to trimming and J lost 2 bases, with 9 bases between them. The CDR3 runs 15 residues. CDR3 loop: CASSLVSGPYNEQFF. For the CDR3, the DNA is TGCGCCAGCAGCTTGGTTTCAGGGCCCTACAATGAGCAGTTCTTC.

The CDR3 DNA follows: TGTGCCAGCAGCTTAGAGGCAGGCGCCCCAACCTCACCCCTCCACTTT. The encoded protein is CASSLEAGAPTSPLHF. The genes are TRBV7-2 and TRBJ1-6; D unclear. This CDR3 has 16 residues. From germline, CDR1 is SGHTA and CDR2 FQGNSA. Trimming took 1 base from V and 10 from J, leaving 17 bases between them.

The genes are TRBV28 and TRBJ2-1, with a weak D call TRBD2 (6 bases). In germline, CDR1 is MDHEN, CDR2 SYDVKM. This CDR3 is 14 amino acids long. The V and J ends lost 3 bases and 9 bases respectively, with 15 bases between them. The CDR3 nucleotides are TGTGCCAGCAGTTTTGGACTACGGGTTAGTGAGCAGTTCTTC. Translation gives CASSFGLRVSEQFF.

There are a few counts of this clone. The V and J genes are TRBV5-4 and TRBJ1-1; TRBD1 aligns across 7 bases. Germline V gives CDR1 SGHNT, CDR2 YYREEE (reference sequence). V trimming: 2 bases; J trimming: 5 bases; junction bases outside the gene matches: 3. The CDR3 consists of 13 residues. The chain's CDR3 is CASSLDRETEAFF. The CDR3 bases are TGTGCCAGCAGCTTAGACAGGGAAACTGAAGCTTTCTTT.

The gene calls are TRBV3-1 (or the pseudogene TRBV3-2) and TRBJ1-5; 7 bases line up with TRBD1. Germline CDR1 is LGHDT and CDR2 is YNNKEL (reference sequence). This CDR3 contains 15 residues. J gave up 4 bases and V 0 bases, and 3 bases lay outside the gene matches. The CDR3 sequence: CASSQDDRANQPQHF. In DNA form, the CDR3 reads TGTGCCAGCAGCCAAGACGACAGGGCTAATCAGCCCCAGCATTTT.

This clone was counted once. V is TRBV28 and J is TRBJ1-4, with D maybe TRBD1 (5 bases). Germline CDR1 MDHEN, CDR2 SYDVKM. The V end was cut by 7 bases, the J end by 0 bases, with 12 bases between. This CDR3 spans 15 amino acids. CDR3 bases: TGTGCCAGCACCTTCTCGACAGCAACTAATGAAAAACTGTTTTTT. Amino acid sequence: CASTFSTATNEKLFF.

This chain links TRBV2 with TRBJ2-3; 12 bases are a match to TRBD2. Per germline, CDR1 SNHLY and CDR2 FYNNEI. V lost 6 bases and J lost 5; bases outside the gene matches: 9. This CDR3 has 16 amino acids. The CDR3 nucleotides read TGTGCCAGCAGGCTATCTAGCGGGAGGGCCGGAGATACGCAGTATTTT. It translates to CASRLSSGRAGDTQYF. Complete variable domain (other parts from reference TRBV2 and TRBJ2-3): EPEVTQTPSHQVTQMGQEVILRCVPISNHLYFYWYRQILGQKVEFLVSFYNNEISEKSEIFDDQFSVERPDGSNFTLKIRSTKLEDSAMYFCASRLSSGRAGDTQYFGPGTRLTVL.

The chain combines TRBV24-1 with TRBJ2-1; D is uncertain. There are 12 residues in the CDR3. Germline assignment: CDR1 KGHDR and CDR2 SFDVKD. Trimming stripped 3 bases from V and 7 bases from J, with 6 bases between. CDR3 amino acids: CATSDRVNEQFF. The CDR3 DNA sequence: TGTGCCACCAGTGATCGGGTGAATGAGCAGTTCTTC.

The J gene is TRBJ1-6, the V gene TRBV4-1, with 8 bases aligning to TRBD1. CDR1 MGHRA and CDR2 YSYEKL come from the germline V gene. CDR3 length: 19 residues. V dropped 0 bases and J dropped 4; count of bases not matched to a gene: 11. CDR3 sequence: CASSQDVGGQGRYNSPLHF. The CDR3 nucleotides read TGCGCCAGCAGCCAAGATGTAGGAGGACAGGGAAGGTATAATTCACCCCTCCACTTT.

The chain links TRBV7-9 to TRBJ1-2; 7 bases map to TRBD1. The CDR3 extends over 14 amino acids. CDR1 is SEHNR, CDR2 FQNEAQ, per germline (reference sequence). The J segment lost 5 bases and the V segment lost 1 base, leaving 4 bases of the junction unmatched. CDR3 sequence reads: CASSLELQGYGYTF. As DNA, the CDR3 is TGTGCCAGCAGCTTAGAACTACAGGGGTATGGCTACACCTTC.

The V gene is TRBV18, the J gene TRBJ1-3, with TRBD1 identical over 9 bases. The V segment lost 3 bases and the J segment 1 base; nucleotides outside the gene matches: 7. Germline V gene lookup returns CDR1 KGHSH and CDR2 LQKENI. The CDR3 contains 17 residues. As DNA, the CDR3 is TGTGCCAGCTCACCCCGAACAGGGGGCCAATCTGGAAACACCATATATTTT. Its translation is CASSPRTGGQSGNTIYF.

This chain connects TRBV5-3 to TRBJ2-7; TRBD2 matches at 14 bases. TRBV5-3 is an ORF; its function is uncertain. CDR3 length: 16 residues. Germline trimming cut 3 bases from V and 6 bases from J; bases unmatched to any gene: 8. CDR3 DNA sequence: TGTGCCAGAAGCTCGGGGACTAGCGGGAGAAATTGCGAGCAGTACTTC. Translated, it gives CARSSGTSGRNCEQYF.

This clone has more than one count but fewer than ten. The genes are TRBV27 and TRBJ2-7, with 8 bases matching TRBD1. With 4 bases clipped from V and 3 bases from J, the junction kept 2 bases outside the gene matches. The germline gives CDR1 MNHEY, CDR2 SMNVEV (reference sequence). CDR3 length: 13 residues. This CDR3 reads CASSYGQGYEQYF. CDR3 sequence (DNA): TGTGCCAGCAGTTATGGACAGGGCTACGAGCAGTACTTC.

DNA of the CDR3: TGTGCCAGTAGTGTGGACAGGCGCATCGGGGAGCTGTTTTTT. Amino acids: CASSVDRRIGELFF. The rearrangement uses TRBV19 and TRBJ2-2, with TRBD1 identical over 7 bases. The CDR3 totals 14 residues. V gave up 5 bases and J gave up 7 bases; unmatched junction bases: 7. The germline CDR1 and CDR2 sequences are LNHDA and SQIVND (reference sequence). The variable domain in full, with the rest retrieved from reference TRBV19 and TRBJ2-2, is DGGITQSPKYLFRKEGQNVTLSCEQNLNHDAMYWYRQDPGQGLRLIYYSQIVNDFQKGDIAEGYSVSREKKESFPLTVTSAQKNPTAFYLCASSVDRRIGELFFGEGSRLTVL.

V usage is TRBV28 and J usage is TRBJ2-7; 10 bases are a match to TRBD2. Germline V CDR1 and CDR2: MDHEN, SYDVKM. The CDR3 totals 15 residues. The trim removed 10 bases at V and 3 bases at J, leaving 12 bases unmatched. The CDR3 DNA sequence: TGTGCCATCCTAGGCGCGGCTAGCGGGGGCTACGAGCAGTACTTC. This sequence encodes CAILGAASGGYEQYF.

This chain connects TRBV29-1 to TRBJ2-5, with D perhaps TRBD1 (5 bases). The ends were cut back, 7 bases at V and 2 bases at J, with 11 bases in the middle. This CDR3 is built from 12 residues. Germline V gene sequence: CDR1 SQVTM, CDR2 ANQGSEA. The CDR3 reads CSATTGQETQYF. The CDR3 DNA reads as TGCAGCGCCACTACAGGTCAAGAGACCCAGTACTTC.

This chain uses TRBV4-3 with TRBJ1-4; TRBD1 matches 8 bases. CDR1 and CDR2 (germline): LGHNA, YSLEER. Trimming took 3 bases from V and 7 from J; bases not matched to a gene: 10. CDR3 size: 16 residues. CDR3 region: CASSHGQGGVFEKLFF. The CDR3 region has the DNA TGCGCCAGCAGCCACGGACAGGGTGGTGTATTTGAAAAACTGTTTTTT.

The V call is TRBV9, the J call TRBJ1-2; TRBD1 aligns across 9 bases. There are 15 residues in the CDR3. Looked up from germline, CDR1 is SGDLS and CDR2 is YYNGEE. Germline trimming cut 4 bases from V and 4 bases from J; bases unmatched to any gene: 8. This CDR3 reads CASSKYPGQGYGYTF. The DNA for the CDR3 is TGTGCCAGCAGCAAATATCCGGGACAGGGCTATGGCTACACCTTC.

V gene TRBV11-2 combines with J gene TRBJ2-1, with D possibly TRBD1 on 5 matching bases. The CDR3 spans 13 residues. Looked up from germline, CDR1 is SGHAT and CDR2 is FQNNGV. V was clipped by 1 base and J by 7 bases, with 8 bases between them. Written as DNA, the CDR3 is TGTGCCAGCAGCTTAGGCCGACAGAATGAGCAGTTCTTC. Its translation: CASSLGRQNEQFF.

V and J are TRBV5-4 and TRBJ2-7; D not certain. The CDR3 loop spans 13 amino acids. V shed 1 base and J shed 0 bases, with 5 bases lying between them. In germline, CDR1 is SGHNT, CDR2 YYREEE (reference sequence). CDR3 loop: CASSLPSSYEQYF. CDR3 DNA sequence: TGTGCCAGCAGCTTGCCGAGCTCCTACGAGCAGTACTTC.

The rearrangement joins TRBV9 to TRBJ2-1, with 7 nucleotides matching TRBD2. This CDR3 is 14 amino acids long. V trimming: 3 bases; J trimming: 5 bases; junction bases outside the gene matches: 5. CDR1 and CDR2 from the germline V gene are SGDLS and YYNGEE. The CDR3 spells CASSASGQNNEQFF. CDR3 in DNA: TGTGCCAGCAGCGCTAGCGGACAAAACAATGAGCAGTTCTTC.

The chain carries TRBV14 and TRBJ1-2; D not certain. The V gene's germline CDR1 is SGHDN and CDR2 FVKESK. Trimming shortened V by 0 bases and J by 8 bases, and 10 bases separated the two germline ends. This CDR3 is 13 amino acids long. This CDR3 reads CASSQESRHGYTF. Written as DNA, the CDR3 is TGTGCCAGCAGCCAAGAAAGCAGGCACGGCTACACCTTC.

The chain employs TRBV2 and TRBJ2-3; D perhaps matches TRBD2 (7 bases). Looked up from germline, CDR1 is SNHLY and CDR2 is FYNNEI. V lost 9 bases and J lost 0, with 16 bases in between. The CDR3 consists of 15 residues. The CDR3 region has the DNA TGTGCCAGTAAAGGGGGGGCTCGGAGCACAGATACGCAGTATTTT. The encoded protein is CASKGGARSTDTQYF.

This clone was observed a few times. The V gene is TRBV6-5, the J gene TRBJ2-7; TRBD2 aligns across 12 bases. Unmatched junction bases numbered 7, after V lost 7 bases and J lost 6 bases. Germline CDR1 MNHEY, CDR2 SVGAGI. CDR3 length equals 14 residues. The CDR3 region is CASTLAGGAGEQYF. DNA for the CDR3: TGTGCCAGCACTCTAGCGGGAGGGGCTGGCGAGCAGTACTTC.

The chain employs TRBV11-2 and TRBJ2-7, with D hard to call. Per the germline V gene, CDR1 is SGHAT and CDR2 is FQNNGV. This CDR3 is 11 amino acids long. Between the trimmed V and J ends, which lost 5 bases and 6 bases, there was a span of 8 bases. Here the CDR3 DNA reads TGTGCCAGCAGCCCCCATGTCGAGCAGTACTTC. This sequence encodes CASSPHVEQYF.